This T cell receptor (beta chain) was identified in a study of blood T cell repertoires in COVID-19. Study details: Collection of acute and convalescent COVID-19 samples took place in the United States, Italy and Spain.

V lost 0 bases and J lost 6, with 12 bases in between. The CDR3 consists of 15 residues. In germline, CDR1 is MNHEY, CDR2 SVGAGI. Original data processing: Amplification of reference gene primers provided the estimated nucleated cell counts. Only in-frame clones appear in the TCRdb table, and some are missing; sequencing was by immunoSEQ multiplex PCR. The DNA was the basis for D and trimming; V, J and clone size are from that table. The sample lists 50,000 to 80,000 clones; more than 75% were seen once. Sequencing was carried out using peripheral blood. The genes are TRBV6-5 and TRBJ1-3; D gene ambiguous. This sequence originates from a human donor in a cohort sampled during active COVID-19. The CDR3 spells CASSYSSYTPNTIYF. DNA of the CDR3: TGTGCCAGCAGTTACTCCTCGTATACACCAAACACCATATATTTT.